The source of this T cell receptor (beta chain) is a study of STAT5B mutations in CD4+ large granular lymphocyte leukemia. This clone was detected a few times. Antigen specificity is unknown. Here immunoSEQ multiplex PCR was the method, and the copy in TCRdb shows in-frame clones only, minus some. The profile covers over 20,000 clones, with under 90% appearing a single time and about 0.35% taken by the ten largest. Study-wide results and caveats: Main leukemic clonotypes were patient-specific, but 20% to 25% appeared at low frequency elsewhere.

This CDR3 contains 14 residues. V shed 4 bases, J shed 5 bases, and the junction held 8 bases outside the gene matches. Germline V gives CDR1 SGHRS, CDR2 YFSETQ. J is TRBJ2-7 and V is TRBV5-1; TRBD2 agrees at 8 bases. The source material was CD4+ T cells from blood buffy coats. The receptor was isolated from a human donor in good health. The CDR3 bases are TGCGCCAGCAGCACCGGGACTAGTAGGGACGAGCAGTACTTC. It codes for CASSTGTSRDEQYF. The full variable domain, completed using reference TRBV5-1 and TRBJ2-7, is KAGVTQTPRYLIKTRGQQVTLSCSPISGHRSVSWYQQTPGQGLQFLFEYFSETQRNKGNFPGRFSGRQFSNSRSEMNVSTLELGDSALYLCASSTGTSRDEQYFGPGTRLTVT.